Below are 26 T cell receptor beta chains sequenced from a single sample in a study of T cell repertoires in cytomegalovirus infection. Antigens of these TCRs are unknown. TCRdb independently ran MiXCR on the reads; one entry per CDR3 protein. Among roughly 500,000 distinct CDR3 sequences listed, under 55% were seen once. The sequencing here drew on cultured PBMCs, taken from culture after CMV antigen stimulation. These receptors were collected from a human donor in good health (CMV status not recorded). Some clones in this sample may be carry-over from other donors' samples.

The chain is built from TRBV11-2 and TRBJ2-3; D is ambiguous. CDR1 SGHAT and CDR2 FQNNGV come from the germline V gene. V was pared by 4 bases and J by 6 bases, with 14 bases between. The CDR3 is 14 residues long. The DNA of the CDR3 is TGTGCCAGCAGCTCCTCCTCAGGTGCCGATACGCAGTATTTT. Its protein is CASSSSSGADTQYF.

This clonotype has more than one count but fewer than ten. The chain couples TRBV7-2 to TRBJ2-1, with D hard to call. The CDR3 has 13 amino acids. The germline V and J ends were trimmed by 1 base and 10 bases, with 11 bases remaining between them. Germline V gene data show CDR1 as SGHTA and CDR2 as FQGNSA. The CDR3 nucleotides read TGTGCCAGCAGCTTAGGCCTGCTTCAGGAGCAGTTCTTC. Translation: CASSLGLLQEQFF.

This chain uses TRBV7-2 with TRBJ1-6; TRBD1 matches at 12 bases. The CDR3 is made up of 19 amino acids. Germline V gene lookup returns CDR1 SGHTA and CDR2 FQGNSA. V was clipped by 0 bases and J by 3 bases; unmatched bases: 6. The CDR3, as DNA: TGTGCCAGCAGCTTAGCAGGGACAGGGGGCCCCTTCTATAATTCACCCCTCCACTTT. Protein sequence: CASSLAGTGGPFYNSPLHF.

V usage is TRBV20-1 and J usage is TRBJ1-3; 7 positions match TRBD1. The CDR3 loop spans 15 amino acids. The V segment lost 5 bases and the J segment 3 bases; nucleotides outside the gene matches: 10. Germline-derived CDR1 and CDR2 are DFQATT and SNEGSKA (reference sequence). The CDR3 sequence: CSASTPQGDGNTIYF. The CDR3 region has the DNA TGCAGTGCTTCAACCCCCCAGGGGGATGGAAACACCATATATTTT.

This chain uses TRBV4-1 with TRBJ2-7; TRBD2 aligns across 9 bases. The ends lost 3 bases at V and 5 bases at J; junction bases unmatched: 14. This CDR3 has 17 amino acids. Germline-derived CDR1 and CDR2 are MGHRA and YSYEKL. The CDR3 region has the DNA TGCGCCAGCAGCCAGAACGGATATAGCGGGGGTCGCCACGAGCAGTACTTC. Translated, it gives CASSQNGYSGGRHEQYF.

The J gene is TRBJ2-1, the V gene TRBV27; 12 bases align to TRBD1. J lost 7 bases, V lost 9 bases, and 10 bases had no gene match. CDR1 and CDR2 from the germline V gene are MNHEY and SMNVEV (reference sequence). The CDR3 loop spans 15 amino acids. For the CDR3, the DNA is TGTGCCAGTGGGGTCGGGACAGGGGGCTTTAATGAGCAGTTCTTC. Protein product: CASGVGTGGFNEQFF.

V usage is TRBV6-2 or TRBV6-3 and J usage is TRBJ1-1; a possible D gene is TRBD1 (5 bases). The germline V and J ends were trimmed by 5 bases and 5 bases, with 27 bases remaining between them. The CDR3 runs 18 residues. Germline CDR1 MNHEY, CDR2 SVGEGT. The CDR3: CASSSAGRTLLWGTEAFF. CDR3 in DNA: TGTGCCAGCAGTAGCGCGGGACGAACACTCCTTTGGGGAACTGAAGCTTTCTTT.

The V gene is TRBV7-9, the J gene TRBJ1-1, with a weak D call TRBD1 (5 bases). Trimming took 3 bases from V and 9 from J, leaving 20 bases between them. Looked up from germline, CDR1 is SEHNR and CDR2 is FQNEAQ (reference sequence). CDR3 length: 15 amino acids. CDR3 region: CASSFGARPPVQAFF. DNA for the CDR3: TGTGCCAGCAGCTTCGGGGCGCGGCCTCCCGTCCAAGCTTTCTTT.

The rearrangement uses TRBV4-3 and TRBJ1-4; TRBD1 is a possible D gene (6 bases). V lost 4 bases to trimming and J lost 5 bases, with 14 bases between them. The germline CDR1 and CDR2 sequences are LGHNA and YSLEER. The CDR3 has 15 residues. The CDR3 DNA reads TGCGCCAGCAGCCGGGCCAGGGGTACCAATGAAAAACTGTTTTTT. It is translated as CASSRARGTNEKLFF.

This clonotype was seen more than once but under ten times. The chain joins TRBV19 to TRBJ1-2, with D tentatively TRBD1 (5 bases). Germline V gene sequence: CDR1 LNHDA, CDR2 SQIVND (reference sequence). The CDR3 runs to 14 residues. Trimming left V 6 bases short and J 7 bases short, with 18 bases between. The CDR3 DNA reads TGTGCCAGTAGCGGATTTAGTGGGGGGACTGGCTACACCTTC. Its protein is CASSGFSGGTGYTF.

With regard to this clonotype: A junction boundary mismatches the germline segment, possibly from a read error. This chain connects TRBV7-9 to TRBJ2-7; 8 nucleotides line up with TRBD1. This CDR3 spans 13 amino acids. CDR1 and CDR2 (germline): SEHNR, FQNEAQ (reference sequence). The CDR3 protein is CASRSPGQVDPCF. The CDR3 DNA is TGTGCCAGCAGAAGCCCGGGACAGGTGGACCCTTGCTTC.

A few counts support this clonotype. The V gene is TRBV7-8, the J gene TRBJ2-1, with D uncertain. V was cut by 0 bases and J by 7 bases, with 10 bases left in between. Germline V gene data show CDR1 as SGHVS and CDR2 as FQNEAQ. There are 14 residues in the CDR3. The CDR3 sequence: CASSLALSSNEQFF. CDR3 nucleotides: TGTGCCAGCAGCTTAGCCCTTAGCAGTAATGAGCAGTTCTTC.

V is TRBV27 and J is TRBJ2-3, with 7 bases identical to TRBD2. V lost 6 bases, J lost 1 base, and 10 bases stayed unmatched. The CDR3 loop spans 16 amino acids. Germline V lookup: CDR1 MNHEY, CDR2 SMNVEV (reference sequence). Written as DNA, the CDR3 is TGTGCCAGCAGGCGCCCGGGGCTAGCGGGCACAGATACGCAGTATTTT. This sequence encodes CASRRPGLAGTDTQYF.

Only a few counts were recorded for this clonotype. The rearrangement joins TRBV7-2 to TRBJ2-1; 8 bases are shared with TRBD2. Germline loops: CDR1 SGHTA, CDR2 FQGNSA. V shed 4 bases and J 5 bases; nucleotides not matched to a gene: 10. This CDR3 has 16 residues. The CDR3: CASSWRIAGIDNEQFF. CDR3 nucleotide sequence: TGTGCCAGCAGCTGGAGAATAGCGGGAATCGACAATGAGCAGTTCTTC.

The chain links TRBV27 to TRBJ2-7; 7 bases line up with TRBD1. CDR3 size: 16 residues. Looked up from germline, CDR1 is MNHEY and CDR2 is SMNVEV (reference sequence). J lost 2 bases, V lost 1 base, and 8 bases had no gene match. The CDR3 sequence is CASSLYKWGQPYEQYF. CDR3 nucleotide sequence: TGTGCCAGCAGTTTATATAAGTGGGGACAGCCCTACGAGCAGTACTTC.

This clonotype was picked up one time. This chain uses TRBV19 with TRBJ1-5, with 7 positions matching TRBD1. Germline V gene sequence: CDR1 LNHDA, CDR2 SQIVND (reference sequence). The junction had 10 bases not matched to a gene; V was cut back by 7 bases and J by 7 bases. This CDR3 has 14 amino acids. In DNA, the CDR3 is TGTGCCAGTACCGCGGACAGGCGAGTGCAGCCCCAGCATTTT. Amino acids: CASTADRRVQPQHF.

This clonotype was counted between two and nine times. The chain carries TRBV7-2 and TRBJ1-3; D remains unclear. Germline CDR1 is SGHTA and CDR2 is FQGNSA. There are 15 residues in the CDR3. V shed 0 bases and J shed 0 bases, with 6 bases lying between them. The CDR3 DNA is TGTGCCAGCAGCTTAGCGGGTAGCTCTGGAAACACCATATATTTT. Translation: CASSLAGSSGNTIYF.

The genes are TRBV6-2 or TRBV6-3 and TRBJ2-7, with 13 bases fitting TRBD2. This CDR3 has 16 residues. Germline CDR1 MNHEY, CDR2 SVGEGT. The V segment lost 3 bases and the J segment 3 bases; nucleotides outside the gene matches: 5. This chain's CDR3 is CASSYGGLAGSYEQYF. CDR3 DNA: TGTGCCAGCAGTTATGGGGGACTAGCGGGAAGCTACGAGCAGTACTTC.

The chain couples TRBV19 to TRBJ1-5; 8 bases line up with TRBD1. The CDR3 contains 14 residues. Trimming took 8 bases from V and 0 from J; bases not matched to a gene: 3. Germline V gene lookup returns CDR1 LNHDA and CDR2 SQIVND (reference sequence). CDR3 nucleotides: TGTGCCAGTGGGACAGGTTATAGCAATCAGCCCCAGCATTTT. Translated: CASGTGYSNQPQHF.

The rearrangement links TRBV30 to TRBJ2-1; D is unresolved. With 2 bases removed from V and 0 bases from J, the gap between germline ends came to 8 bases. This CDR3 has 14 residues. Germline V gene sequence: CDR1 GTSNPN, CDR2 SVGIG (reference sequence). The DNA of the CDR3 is TGTGCCTGGAGTTTGCGGAGCTCCTACAATGAGCAGTTCTTC. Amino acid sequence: CAWSLRSSYNEQFF.

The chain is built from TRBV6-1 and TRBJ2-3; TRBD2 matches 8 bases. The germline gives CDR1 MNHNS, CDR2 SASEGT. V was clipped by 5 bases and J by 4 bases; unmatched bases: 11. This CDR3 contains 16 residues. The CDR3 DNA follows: TGTGCCAGCAGTTACGCGGGGGGCGTGGGGGCAGATACGCAGTATTTT. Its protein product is CASSYAGGVGADTQYF.

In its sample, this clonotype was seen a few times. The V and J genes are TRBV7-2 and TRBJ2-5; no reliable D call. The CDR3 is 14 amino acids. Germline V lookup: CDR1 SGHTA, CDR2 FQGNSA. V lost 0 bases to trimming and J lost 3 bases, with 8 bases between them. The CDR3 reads CASSLAVTEETQYF. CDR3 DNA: TGTGCCAGCAGCTTAGCGGTCACAGAAGAGACCCAGTACTTC. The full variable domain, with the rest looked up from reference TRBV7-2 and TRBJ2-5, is GAGVSQSPSNKVTEKGKDVELRCDPISGHTALYWYRQSLGQGLEFLIYFQGNSAPDKSGLPSDRFSAERTGGSVSTLTIQRTQQEDSAVYLCASSLAVTEETQYFGPGTRLLVL.

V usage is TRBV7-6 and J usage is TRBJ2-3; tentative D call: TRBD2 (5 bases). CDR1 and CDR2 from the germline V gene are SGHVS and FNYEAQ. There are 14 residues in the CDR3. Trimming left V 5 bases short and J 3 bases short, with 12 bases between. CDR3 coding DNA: TGTGCCAGCAGCCGTGCGGGTGGGACAGATACGCAGTATTTT. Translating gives CASSRAGGTDTQYF.

The CDR3 sequence: CASSLTGGSSGELFF. As DNA, the CDR3 is TGTGCCAGCAGTTTAACCGGGGGGTCCTCCGGGGAGCTGTTTTTT. The chain joins TRBV12-3 or TRBV12-4 to TRBJ2-2, with 7 positions matching TRBD2. The CDR3 sequence is 15 residues long. Trimming at V came to 2 bases and at J to 6 bases, leaving 6 bases not matched to a gene.

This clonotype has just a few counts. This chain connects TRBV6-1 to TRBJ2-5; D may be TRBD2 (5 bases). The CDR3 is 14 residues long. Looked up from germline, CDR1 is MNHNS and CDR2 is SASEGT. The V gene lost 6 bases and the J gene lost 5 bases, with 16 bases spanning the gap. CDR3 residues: CASSQPGNWETQYF. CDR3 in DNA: TGTGCCAGCAGCCAACCCGGGAATTGGGAGACCCAGTACTTC.

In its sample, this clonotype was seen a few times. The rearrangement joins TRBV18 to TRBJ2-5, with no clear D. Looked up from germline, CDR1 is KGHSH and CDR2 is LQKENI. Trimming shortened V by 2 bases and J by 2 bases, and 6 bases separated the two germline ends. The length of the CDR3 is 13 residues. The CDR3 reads CASSPSTQETQYF. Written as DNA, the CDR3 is TGTGCCAGCTCACCATCGACACAAGAGACCCAGTACTTC.